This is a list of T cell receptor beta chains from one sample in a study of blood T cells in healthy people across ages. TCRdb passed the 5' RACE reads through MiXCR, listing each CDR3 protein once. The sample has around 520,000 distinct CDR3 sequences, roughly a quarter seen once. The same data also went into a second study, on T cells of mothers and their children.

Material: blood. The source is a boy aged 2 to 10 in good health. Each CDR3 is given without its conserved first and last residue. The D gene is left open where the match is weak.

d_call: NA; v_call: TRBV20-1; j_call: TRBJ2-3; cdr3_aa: SARDRGLPTDTQY
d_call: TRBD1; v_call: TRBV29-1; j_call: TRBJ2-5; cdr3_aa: SVGPSGQGRGETQY
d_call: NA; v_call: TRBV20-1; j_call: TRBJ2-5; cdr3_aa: SAPGRSSEMKTQY
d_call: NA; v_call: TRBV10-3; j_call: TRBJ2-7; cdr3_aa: AISESMMEQY
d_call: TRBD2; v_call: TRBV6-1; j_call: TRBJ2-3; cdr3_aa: ASQTSGISVADTQY
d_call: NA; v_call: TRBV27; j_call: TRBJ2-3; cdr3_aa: ASSLRLSTDTQY
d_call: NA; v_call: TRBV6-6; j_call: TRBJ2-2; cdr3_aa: ASSYGSQPGTGELF
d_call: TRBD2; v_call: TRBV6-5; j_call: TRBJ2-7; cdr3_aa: ASSPTGGVVKQY
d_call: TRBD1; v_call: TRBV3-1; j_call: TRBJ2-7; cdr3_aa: ASSQDATGDYEQY
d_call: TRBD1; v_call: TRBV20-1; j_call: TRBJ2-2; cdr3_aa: SAGTGPGTGELF
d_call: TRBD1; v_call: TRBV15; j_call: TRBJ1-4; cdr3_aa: ATSGQGAGNEKLF
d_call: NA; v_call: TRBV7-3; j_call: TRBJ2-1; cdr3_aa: ASSPHAGPYNEQF
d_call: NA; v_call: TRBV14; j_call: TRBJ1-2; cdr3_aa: ASSQGSFYGYT
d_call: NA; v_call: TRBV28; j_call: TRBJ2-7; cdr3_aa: ASSLGTGQQY
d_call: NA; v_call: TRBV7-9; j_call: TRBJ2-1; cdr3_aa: ASSPQTRYNEQF
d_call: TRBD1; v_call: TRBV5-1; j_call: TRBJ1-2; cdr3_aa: ASSLNPGLTGKSGYT
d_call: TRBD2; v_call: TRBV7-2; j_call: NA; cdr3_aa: ASSLYGTSGSRYEQY
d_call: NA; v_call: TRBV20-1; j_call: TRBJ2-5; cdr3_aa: KWRGRETQY
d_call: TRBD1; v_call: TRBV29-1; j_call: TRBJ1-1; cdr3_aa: SVRTGPNTEAF
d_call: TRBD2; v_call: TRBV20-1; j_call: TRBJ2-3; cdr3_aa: SVEGFSGTSGRVTDTQY
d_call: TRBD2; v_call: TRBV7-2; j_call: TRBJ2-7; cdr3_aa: ASSPRASGLPYEQY
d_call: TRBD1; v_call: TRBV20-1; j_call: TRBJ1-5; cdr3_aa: SARDDRGRGPQH
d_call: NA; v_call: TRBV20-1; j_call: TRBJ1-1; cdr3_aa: SARGGQGTEAF
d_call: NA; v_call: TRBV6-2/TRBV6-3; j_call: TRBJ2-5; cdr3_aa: ASSYNPGGYQETQY
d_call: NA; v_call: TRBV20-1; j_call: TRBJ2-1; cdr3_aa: SARVSGIRGSYNEQF
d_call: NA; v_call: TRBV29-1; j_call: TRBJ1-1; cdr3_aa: SARTVNTEAF
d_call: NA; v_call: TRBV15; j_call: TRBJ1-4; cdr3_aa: ATSSPLQGLIYGRGIEKLV
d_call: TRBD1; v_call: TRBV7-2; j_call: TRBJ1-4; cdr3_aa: ASSLTGGVEKLF
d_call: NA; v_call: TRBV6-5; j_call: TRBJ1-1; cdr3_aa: ASNAGSEAF
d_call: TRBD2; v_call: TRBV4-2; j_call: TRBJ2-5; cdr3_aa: ASSQVSTTSGGQETQY
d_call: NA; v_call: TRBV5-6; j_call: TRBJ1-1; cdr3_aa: ASSMGVRSANTEAF
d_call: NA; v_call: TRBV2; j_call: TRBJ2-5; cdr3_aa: ASKVRATQETQY
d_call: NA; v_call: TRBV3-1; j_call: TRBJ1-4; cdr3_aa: ASSQVRFGRVGEKLF
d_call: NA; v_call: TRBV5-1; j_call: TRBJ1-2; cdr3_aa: ASSELPGHRGYGYT